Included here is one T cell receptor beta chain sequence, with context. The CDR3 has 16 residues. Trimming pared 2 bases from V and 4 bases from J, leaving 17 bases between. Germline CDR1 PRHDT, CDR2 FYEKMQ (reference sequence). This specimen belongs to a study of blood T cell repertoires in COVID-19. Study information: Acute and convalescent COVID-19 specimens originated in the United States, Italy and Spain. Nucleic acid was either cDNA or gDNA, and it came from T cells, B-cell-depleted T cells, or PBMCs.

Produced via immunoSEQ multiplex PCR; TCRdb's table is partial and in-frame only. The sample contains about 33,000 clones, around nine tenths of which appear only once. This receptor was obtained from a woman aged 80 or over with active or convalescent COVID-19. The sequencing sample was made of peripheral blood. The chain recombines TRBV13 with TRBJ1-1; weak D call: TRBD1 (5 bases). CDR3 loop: CASSLTTRGGSTEAFF. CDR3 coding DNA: TGTGCCAGCAGCTTAACCACCCGGGGGGGGAGCACTGAAGCTTTCTTT.